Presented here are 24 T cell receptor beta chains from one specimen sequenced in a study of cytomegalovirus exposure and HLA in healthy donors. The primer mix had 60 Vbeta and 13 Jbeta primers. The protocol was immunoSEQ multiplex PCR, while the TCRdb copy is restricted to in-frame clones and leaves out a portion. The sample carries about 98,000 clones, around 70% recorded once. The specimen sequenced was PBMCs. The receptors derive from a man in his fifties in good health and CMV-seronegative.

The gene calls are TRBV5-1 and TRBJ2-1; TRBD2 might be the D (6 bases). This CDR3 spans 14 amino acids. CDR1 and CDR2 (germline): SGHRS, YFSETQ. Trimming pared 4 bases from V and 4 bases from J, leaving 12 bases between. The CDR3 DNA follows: TGCGCCAGCAGCCACGTGGGGGGTTACAATGAGCAGTTCTTC. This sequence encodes CASSHVGGYNEQFF.

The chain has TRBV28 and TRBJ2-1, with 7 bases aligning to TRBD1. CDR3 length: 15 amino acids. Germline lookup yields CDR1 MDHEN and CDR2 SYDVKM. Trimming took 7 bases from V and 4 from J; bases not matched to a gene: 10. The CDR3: CASKQRQGSYNEQFF. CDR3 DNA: TGTGCCAGCAAACAACGACAGGGCTCATACAATGAGCAGTTCTTC.

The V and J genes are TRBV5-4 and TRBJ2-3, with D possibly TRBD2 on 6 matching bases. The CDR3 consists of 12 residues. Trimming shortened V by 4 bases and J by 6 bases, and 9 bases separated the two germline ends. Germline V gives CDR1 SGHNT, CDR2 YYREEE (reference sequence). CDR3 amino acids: CASSRDSDTQYF. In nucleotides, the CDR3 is TGTGCCAGCAGCCGGGACTCGGATACGCAGTATTTT.

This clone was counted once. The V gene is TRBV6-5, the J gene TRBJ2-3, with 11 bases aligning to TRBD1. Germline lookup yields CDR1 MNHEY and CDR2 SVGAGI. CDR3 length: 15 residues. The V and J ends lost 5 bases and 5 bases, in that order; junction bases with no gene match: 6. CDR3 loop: CASSPGDRGRDTQYF. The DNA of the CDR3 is TGTGCCAGCAGTCCCGGGGACAGGGGGAGAGATACGCAGTATTTT.

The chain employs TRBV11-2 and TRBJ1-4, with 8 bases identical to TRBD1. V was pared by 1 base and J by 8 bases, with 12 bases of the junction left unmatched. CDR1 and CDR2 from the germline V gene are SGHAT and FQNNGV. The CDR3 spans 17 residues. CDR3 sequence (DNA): TGTGCCAGCAGCTTAGTTAGTACAGGGGGTCGACGGGAAAAACTGTTTTTT. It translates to CASSLVSTGGRREKLFF.

The CDR3 here is CASSLDHSPSGYTF. CDR3 sequence (DNA): TGTGCCAGCAGCTTAGATCACAGTCCTAGCGGCTACACCTTC. This chain connects TRBV11-2 to TRBJ1-2, with D unclear. Germline V CDR1 and CDR2: SGHAT, FQNNGV. V dropped 0 bases and J dropped 8 bases, with 13 bases sitting between them. CDR3 length: 14 residues. The variable domain in full, with the rest retrieved from reference TRBV11-2 and TRBJ1-2, is EAGVAQSPRYKIIEKRQSVAFWCNPISGHATLYWYQQILGQGPKLLIQFQNNGVVDDSQLPKDRFSAERLKGVDSTLKIQPAKLEDSAVYLCASSLDHSPSGYTFGSGTRLTVV.

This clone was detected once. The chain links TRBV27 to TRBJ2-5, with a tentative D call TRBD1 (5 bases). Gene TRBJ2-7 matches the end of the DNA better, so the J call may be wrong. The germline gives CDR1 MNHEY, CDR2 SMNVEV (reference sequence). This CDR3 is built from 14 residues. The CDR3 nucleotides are TGTGCCAGCAGTTTTAAGATTGGGGCCCACGAGCAGTACTTC. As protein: CASSFKIGAHEQYF.

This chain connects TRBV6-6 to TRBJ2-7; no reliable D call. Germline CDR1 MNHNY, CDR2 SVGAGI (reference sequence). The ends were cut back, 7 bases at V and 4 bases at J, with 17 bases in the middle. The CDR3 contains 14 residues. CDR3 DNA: TGTGCCAGCAACCCAGACAACCCCCGGTACGAGCAGTACTTC. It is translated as CASNPDNPRYEQYF.

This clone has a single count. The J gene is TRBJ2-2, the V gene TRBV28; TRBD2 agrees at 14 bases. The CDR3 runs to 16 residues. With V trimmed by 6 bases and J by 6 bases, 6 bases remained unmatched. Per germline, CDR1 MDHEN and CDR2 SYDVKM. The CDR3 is CASSRGLAGAPGELFF. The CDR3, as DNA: TGTGCCAGCAGCCGGGGACTAGCGGGAGCCCCCGGGGAGCTGTTTTTT.

CDR3 in amino acids: CASSLVQGRHSYGYTF. The CDR3 DNA follows: TGCGCCAGCAGCTTGGTGCAGGGTAGACACTCATATGGCTACACCTTC. The J gene is TRBJ1-2, the V gene TRBV5-1, with TRBD1 as a possible D gene (5 bases). With 0 bases removed from V and 5 bases from J, the gap between germline ends came to 17 bases. Germline V lookup: CDR1 SGHRS, CDR2 YFSETQ. The CDR3 spans 16 residues.

As DNA, the CDR3 is TGTGCCAGCAGCTTGGACAGGGACATACACTATGGCTACACCTTC. Translation: CASSLDRDIHYGYTF. V is TRBV7-2 and J is TRBJ1-2, with TRBD1 matching over 8 bases. The CDR3 sequence is 15 residues long. Germline loops: CDR1 SGHTA, CDR2 FQGNSA. V was clipped by 3 bases and J by 3 bases; unmatched bases: 6.

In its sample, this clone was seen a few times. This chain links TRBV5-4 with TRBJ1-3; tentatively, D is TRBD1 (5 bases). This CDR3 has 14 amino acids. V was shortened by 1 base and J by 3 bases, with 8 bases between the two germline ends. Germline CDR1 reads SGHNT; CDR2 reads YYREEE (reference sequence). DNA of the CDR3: TGTGCCAGCAGCTTGCCAGGGATTGGAAACACCATATATTTT. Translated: CASSLPGIGNTIYF.

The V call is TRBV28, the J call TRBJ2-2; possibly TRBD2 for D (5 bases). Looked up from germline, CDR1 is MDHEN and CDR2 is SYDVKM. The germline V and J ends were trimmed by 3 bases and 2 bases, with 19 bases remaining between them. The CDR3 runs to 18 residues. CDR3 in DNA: TGTGCCAGCAGTTTCTCCGGGGAAGGCCGCGGTAACACCGGGGAGCTGTTTTTT. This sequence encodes CASSFSGEGRGNTGELFF.

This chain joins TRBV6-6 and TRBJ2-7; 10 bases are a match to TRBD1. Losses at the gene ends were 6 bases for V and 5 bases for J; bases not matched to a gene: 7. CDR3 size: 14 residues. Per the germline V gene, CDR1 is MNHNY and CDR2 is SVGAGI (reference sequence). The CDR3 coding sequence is TGTGCCAGCAGGTTACGGACAGGGGGTCACGAGCAGTACTTC. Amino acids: CASRLRTGGHEQYF.

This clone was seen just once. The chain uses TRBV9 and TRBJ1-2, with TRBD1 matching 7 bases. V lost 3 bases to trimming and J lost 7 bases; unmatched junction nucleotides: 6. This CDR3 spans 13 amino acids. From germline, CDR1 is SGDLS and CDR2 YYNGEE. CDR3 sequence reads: CASSAVTGSGYTF. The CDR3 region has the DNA TGTGCCAGCAGCGCGGTGACAGGGAGTGGCTACACCTTC.

Here the CDR3 DNA reads TGTGCCAGCAGCCCCGGGGAGAAGGGGGTTTTCACTGAAGCTTTCTTT. Its protein product is CASSPGEKGVFTEAFF. V is TRBV11-2 and J is TRBJ1-1; the D gene is possibly TRBD1 (6 bases). V lost 5 bases to trimming and J lost 4 bases, with 20 bases between them. This CDR3 contains 16 residues. CDR1 and CDR2 (germline): SGHAT, FQNNGV.

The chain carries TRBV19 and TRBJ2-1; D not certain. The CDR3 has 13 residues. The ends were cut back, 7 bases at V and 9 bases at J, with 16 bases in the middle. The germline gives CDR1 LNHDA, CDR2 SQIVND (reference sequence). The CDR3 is CASNTPPRVEQFF. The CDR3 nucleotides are TGTGCCAGTAACACCCCCCCCCGGGTTGAGCAGTTCTTC.

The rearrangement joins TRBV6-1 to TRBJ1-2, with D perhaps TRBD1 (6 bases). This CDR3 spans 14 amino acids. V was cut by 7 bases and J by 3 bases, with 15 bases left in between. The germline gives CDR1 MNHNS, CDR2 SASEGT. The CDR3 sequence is CASMAAGHYYGYTF. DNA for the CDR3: TGTGCCAGCATGGCAGCGGGACACTACTATGGCTACACCTTC.

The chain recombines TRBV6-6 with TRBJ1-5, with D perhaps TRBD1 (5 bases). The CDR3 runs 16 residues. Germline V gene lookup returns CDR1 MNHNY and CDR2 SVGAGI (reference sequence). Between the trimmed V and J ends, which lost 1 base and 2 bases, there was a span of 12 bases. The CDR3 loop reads CASSYFLARGNQPQHF. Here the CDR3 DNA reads TGTGCCAGCAGTTACTTTTTGGCCAGGGGCAATCAGCCCCAGCATTTT.

The CDR3 loop reads CASSLMLAGVPGDYEQYF. The DNA of the CDR3 is TGTGCCAGCAGTTTAATGCTAGCGGGAGTTCCCGGAGACTACGAGCAGTACTTC. The chain is built from TRBV28 and TRBJ2-5; 10 bases match TRBD2. The J call may not be correct, given that the DNA end is closer to TRBJ2-7. Germline V CDR1 and CDR2: MDHEN, SYDVKM. This CDR3 is built from 18 residues.

This CDR3 reads CASSLSFSSYEQYF. Written as DNA, the CDR3 is TGTGCCAGCAGTTTATCGTTCAGTTCCTACGAGCAGTACTTC. The chain uses TRBV27 and TRBJ2-7; D gene unclear. Germline V gene data show CDR1 as MNHEY and CDR2 as SMNVEV (reference sequence). Trimming left V 0 bases short and J 1 base short, with 7 bases between. This CDR3 spans 14 amino acids.

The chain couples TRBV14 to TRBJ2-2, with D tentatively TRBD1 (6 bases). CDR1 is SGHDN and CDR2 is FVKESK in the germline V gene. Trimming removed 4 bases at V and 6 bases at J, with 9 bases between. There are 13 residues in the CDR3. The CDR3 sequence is CASSPRQAGELFF. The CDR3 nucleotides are TGTGCCAGCAGCCCGAGACAGGCCGGGGAGCTGTTTTTT. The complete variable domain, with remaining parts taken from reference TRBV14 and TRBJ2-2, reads EAGVTQFPSHSVIEKGQTVTLRCDPISGHDNLYWYRRVMGKEIKFLLHFVKESKQDESGMPNNRFLAERTGGTYSTLKVQPAELEDSGVYFCASSPRQAGELFFGEGSRLTVL.

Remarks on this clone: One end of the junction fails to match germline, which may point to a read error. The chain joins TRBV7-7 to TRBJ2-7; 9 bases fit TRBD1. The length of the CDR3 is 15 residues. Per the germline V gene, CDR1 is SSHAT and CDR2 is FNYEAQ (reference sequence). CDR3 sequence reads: CASSPLGQGIYEQYF. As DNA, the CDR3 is TGTGCTAGCAGCCCACTAGGACAGGGGATCTACGAGCAGTACTTC. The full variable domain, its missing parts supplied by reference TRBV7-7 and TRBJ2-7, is GAGVSQSPRYKVTKRGQDVTLRCDPISSHATLYWYQQALGQGPEFLTYFNYEAQPDKSGLPSDRFSAERPEGSISTLTIQRTEQRDSAMYRCASSPLGQGIYEQYFGPGTRLTVT.

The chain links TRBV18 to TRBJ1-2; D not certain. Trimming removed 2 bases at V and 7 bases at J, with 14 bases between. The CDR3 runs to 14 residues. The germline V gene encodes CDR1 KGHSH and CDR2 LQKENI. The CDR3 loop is CASSPSVNRGGYTF. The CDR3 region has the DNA TGTGCCAGCTCACCAAGCGTCAATCGGGGTGGCTACACCTTC.